These 15 T cell receptor beta chains came from one sample sequenced in a study of breast tumors, draining lymph nodes, adjacent tissues. TCRdb fed the multiplex PCR reads into MiXCR, producing one record per CDR3 protein. This sample has some 100,000 distinct CDR3 sequences, with 21% found just once. Breast cancer patients provided tissue from their axillary draining lymph nodes. The material sequenced was axillary lymph node tissue. Receptors originate from a female donor with breast cancer. Some clones in this sample may be carry-over from other donors' samples.

This clonotype was observed many times. The V call is TRBV29-1, the J call TRBJ1-2; 11 positions match TRBD1. This CDR3 spans 11 amino acids. V lost 7 bases to trimming and J lost 11 bases; unmatched junction nucleotides: 6. The germline V gene encodes CDR1 SQVTM and CDR2 ANQGSEA. CDR3 region: CSAGTGGGYTF. CDR3 in DNA: TGCAGCGCCGGGACAGGGGGAGGGTACACCTTC. The full variable domain, rest sourced from reference TRBV29-1 and TRBJ1-2, is SAVISQKPSRDICQRGTSLTIQCQVDSQVTMMFWYRQQPGQSLTLIATANQGSEATYESGFVIDKFPISRPNLTFSTLTVSNMSPEDSSIYLCSAGTGGGYTFGSGTRLTVV.

The sample holds many counts of this clonotype. The chain carries TRBV9 and TRBJ1-2, with 9 positions matching TRBD1. Trimming removed 3 bases from V and 2 bases from J; junction bases left unmatched: 8. This CDR3 spans 16 amino acids. CDR1 and CDR2 from the germline V gene are SGDLS and YYNGEE. CDR3 region: CASSATLDRGNYGYTF. The CDR3 region has the DNA TGTGCCAGCAGCGCGACCTTGGACAGGGGAAACTATGGCTACACCTTC.

This clonotype was recorded a few times. V usage is TRBV7-2 and J usage is TRBJ1-5; the match to TRBD1 covers 8 bases. The CDR3 length is 15 residues. Germline V lookup: CDR1 SGHTA, CDR2 FQGNSA. Trimming at V came to 2 bases and at J to 4 bases, leaving 4 bases not matched to a gene. CDR3 residues: CASSLSRQGNQPQHF. As DNA, the CDR3 is TGTGCCAGCAGCTTATCCAGACAGGGGAATCAGCCCCAGCATTTT.

In the case of this clonotype: A read error may be the cause here, since a much bigger clone is one base away. The gene calls are TRBV20-1 and TRBJ1-4; no clear D gene. V lost 2 bases, J lost 10 bases, and 14 bases lay in between. This CDR3 has 13 amino acids. Germline CDR1 is DFQATT and CDR2 is SNEGSKA (reference sequence). The CDR3, as DNA: TGCAGTGCTAGAAGGCTGGAAGATGTAAAACTGTTTTTT. Translation: CSARRLEDVKLFF.

This clonotype was observed many times. CDR3 coding DNA: TGTGCCAGCTCACCAGGGACACAAGAGACCCAGTACTTC. Protein product: CASSPGTQETQYF. The chain joins TRBV18 to TRBJ2-5, with a possible D match to TRBD1 (6 bases). Germline CDR1 reads KGHSH; CDR2 reads LQKENI. The length of the CDR3 is 13 residues. V lost 2 bases, J lost 2 bases, and 6 bases lay in between. The full variable domain, with the rest looked up from reference TRBV18 and TRBJ2-5, is NAGVMQNPRHLVRRRGQEARLRCSPMKGHSHVYWYRQLPEEGLKFMVYLQKENIIDESGMPKERFSAEFPKEGPSILRIQQVVRGDSAAYFCASSPGTQETQYFGPGTRLLVL.

In this sample, this clonotype turned up a few times. This chain connects TRBV6-1 to TRBJ2-4, with D possibly TRBD2 on 6 matching bases. The V gene lost 8 bases and the J gene lost 11 bases, with 25 bases spanning the gap. This CDR3 has 15 residues. Germline loops: CDR1 MNHNS, CDR2 SASEGT. The CDR3 loop is CASQGGWGESLVQYF. The CDR3 coding sequence is TGTGCCAGCCAGGGTGGGTGGGGGGAAAGTTTGGTTCAGTACTTC.

The chain carries TRBV20-1 and TRBJ1-5, with D hard to call. Germline CDR1 reads DFQATT; CDR2 reads SNEGSKA (reference sequence). Trimming cost V 3 bases and J 3 bases, with 6 bases left between them. There are 12 residues in the CDR3. The CDR3 is CSARQHNQPQHF. In nucleotides, the CDR3 is TGCAGTGCTAGGCAGCACAATCAGCCCCAGCATTTT.

This clonotype was counted a few times. The chain combines TRBV5-4 with TRBJ2-1; no reliable D call. Germline loops: CDR1 SGHNT, CDR2 YYREEE (reference sequence). The CDR3 extends over 14 amino acids. V was cut by 0 bases and J by 9 bases, with 13 bases left in between. The CDR3 sequence: CASSLANPAGEQFF. The DNA for the CDR3 is TGTGCCAGCAGCTTGGCCAATCCAGCCGGTGAGCAGTTCTTC.

In its sample, this clonotype was seen many times. The gene calls are TRBV5-1 and TRBJ2-5; TRBD2 might be the D (6 bases). Looked up from germline, CDR1 is SGHRS and CDR2 is YFSETQ. Trimming pared 4 bases from V and 7 bases from J, leaving 20 bases between. The CDR3 spans 15 residues. The CDR3 DNA reads as TGCGCCAGCAGCATAATGGGCAGGGAGGAAGGGACCCAGTACTTC. This gives the protein CASSIMGREEGTQYF. The entire variable domain, with the rest obtained from reference TRBV5-1 and TRBJ2-5, is as follows: KAGVTQTPRYLIKTRGQQVTLSCSPISGHRSVSWYQQTPGQGLQFLFEYFSETQRNKGNFPGRFSGRQFSNSRSEMNVSTLELGDSALYLCASSIMGREEGTQYFGPGTRLLVL.

This clonotype was detected many times. The chain joins TRBV24-1 to TRBJ1-5, with D perhaps matching TRBD1 (5 bases). The CDR3 runs to 13 residues. Germline V gene sequence: CDR1 KGHDR, CDR2 SFDVKD. Trimming pared 5 bases from V and 6 bases from J, leaving 10 bases between. The CDR3 bases are TGTGCCACCAGTGGGGCAGGGCTTCAGCCCCAGCATTTT. Its protein product is CATSGAGLQPQHF.

This sequence joins TRBV12-3 or TRBV12-4 and TRBJ2-4; tentative D call: TRBD1 (6 bases). The CDR3 is 12 residues long. V lost 2 bases and J 7 bases, leaving 6 bases between the germline ends. The DNA for the CDR3 is TGTGCCAGCAGTTTACAGGGGAACATTCAGTACTTC. It is translated as CASSLQGNIQYF.

The rearrangement joins TRBV4-3 to TRBJ1-4, with TRBD1 matching 8 bases. The CDR3 runs 16 residues. Germline trimming cut 3 bases from V and 8 bases from J; bases unmatched to any gene: 11. Per germline, CDR1 LGHNA and CDR2 YSLEER. Here the CDR3 reads CASSQGWTGMWEKLFF. Written as DNA, the CDR3 is TGCGCCAGCAGCCAGGGTTGGACAGGGATGTGGGAAAAACTGTTTTTT.

This clonotype was seen repeatedly, ten times or more. J is TRBJ1-5 and V is TRBV19; 9 nucleotides line up with TRBD1. This CDR3 is 15 amino acids long. Germline CDR1 LNHDA, CDR2 SQIVND (reference sequence). Trimming took 6 bases from V and 2 from J; bases not matched to a gene: 5. The CDR3 here is CASRRDREGNQPQHF. Here the CDR3 DNA reads TGTGCCAGTAGGCGGGACAGGGAAGGCAATCAGCCCCAGCATTTT.

This chain uses TRBV24-1 with TRBJ2-7; D is undetermined. V was trimmed by 3 bases and J by 8 bases, leaving 13 bases between them. This CDR3 has 13 amino acids. Per germline, CDR1 KGHDR and CDR2 SFDVKD. CDR3 DNA: TGTGCCACCAGTGATCCAGGCATCCCCCAGCAGTACTTC. This sequence encodes CATSDPGIPQQYF.

This clonotype was detected many times. The chain carries TRBV27 and TRBJ1-2; D perhaps matches TRBD1 (5 bases). In germline, CDR1 is MNHEY, CDR2 SMNVEV (reference sequence). The CDR3 loop spans 14 amino acids. Deletions cut 6 bases from V and 8 bases from J, with 19 bases between. CDR3 amino acids: CASRGPGTHSGYTF. The CDR3 nucleotides are TGTGCCAGCAGGGGTCCCGGGACTCATTCGGGCTACACCTTC.